This T cell receptor beta chain was identified during a study of blood T cell repertoires in COVID-19. The CDR3 has 15 residues. Germline loops: CDR1 ENHRY, CDR2 SYGVKD. J lost 1 base, V lost 2 bases, and 4 bases had no gene match. Method: immunoSEQ multiplex PCR; TCRdb's copy keeps in-frame clones and lacks some. This sample has roughly 250,000 clones, with approximately 91% found just once. This clone was seen a few times. Participant-given clinical history determined each cohort assignment. Sequencing used PBMCs or T cells enriched from blood (not recorded which). The gene calls are TRBV10-3 and TRBJ1-2; 7 positions agree with TRBD1. The sequence came from a woman aged 40 to 50 with acute COVID-19. CDR3 residues: CAISEPRDSNYGYTF. DNA of the CDR3: TGTGCCATCAGTGAGCCCCGGGACAGTAACTATGGCTACACCTTC.